The clone carrying this T cell receptor beta chain was seen only a few times. As yet, its antigen is unknown. Lesional scalp punch biopsies and peripheral blood came from alopecia areata patients. Sorting of CD4+ and CD8+ T cells was performed on PBMCs. This record comes from a study of CD8+ T cells in alopecia areata. cDNA reverse transcribed from extracted RNA served as the sequencing template. TCRdb keeps only in-frame clones here, not all; method: immunoSEQ multiplex PCR. The table lists 200,000 to 250,000 clones, approximately 52% of them singletons. The study, taken as a whole, reports: Lesional scalp, notably in alopecia totalis/universalis, had clonality above that of normal scalp.

The germline CDR1 and CDR2 sequences are SGHNT and YYREEE (reference sequence). The V gene lost 1 base and the J gene lost 7 bases, with 16 bases spanning the gap. The CDR3 runs 15 residues. This TCR derives from a human donor with alopecia areata. The V and J genes are TRBV5-4 and TRBJ2-3, with no clear D. The sample consisted of CD4+ T cells sorted from blood, taken at week 0. CDR3 loop: CASSLMSAKPNTQYF. The DNA for the CDR3 is TGTGCCAGCAGCTTGATGTCCGCTAAACCCAATACGCAGTATTTT. Full variable domain (outside the CDR3, taken from reference TRBV5-4 and TRBJ2-3): ETGVTQSPTHLIKTRGQQVTLRCSSQSGHNTVSWYQQALGQGPQFIFQYYREEENGRGNFPPRFSGLQFPNYSSELNVNALELDDSALYLCASSLMSAKPNTQYFGPGTRLTVL.